This TCR beta chain was found in a study of T cell repertoires in cytomegalovirus infection. One entry per CDR3 protein results from TCRdb running MiXCR on the reads. The data contain around 540,000 distinct CDR3 sequences, 30% to 40% of them seen just once; the ten biggest clones take up roughly 17%. Overall study findings and caveats: Frequencies of public TCR beta families were cumulated, and this identified carriers of CMV plus the relevant HLA.

With V trimmed by 6 bases and J by 5 bases, 8 bases remained unmatched. In germline, CDR1 is SNHLY, CDR2 FYNNEI. CDR3 size: 14 residues. This clonotype has only a few counts. Its specificity is not known. The V call is TRBV2, the J call TRBJ2-5; 8 bases agree with TRBD2. The specimen was cultured PBMCs, collected from culture after CMV antigen stimulation. This clonotype was sampled from a human donor in good health (CMV status not recorded). Some clones in this sample may be carry-over from other donors' samples. This chain's CDR3 is CASRKSGRGETQYF. In DNA form, the CDR3 reads TGTGCCAGCAGGAAGAGCGGGAGAGGTGAGACCCAGTACTTC.